This TCR beta chain came from a study of blood T cell repertoires in COVID-19. Study-wide context: T cells, B-cell-depleted T cells, or PBMCs supplied cDNA or gDNA.

In Seattle, patients joined the study during active infection and were tracked longitudinally. The CDR3 length is 16 residues. Germline CDR1 is MNHNS and CDR2 is SASEGT. Trimming pared 4 bases from V and 0 bases from J, leaving 10 bases between. Produced via immunoSEQ multiplex PCR; TCRdb's table is partial and in-frame only. The sample has approximately 110,000 clones, 92% seen once; the top ten hold around 2%. V and J are TRBV6-1 and TRBJ2-6; a possible D gene is TRBD2 (5 bases). The receptor's source is a middle-aged man with COVID-19, enrolled during active disease. Source material: peripheral blood. CDR3 loop: CASSVGVSSGANVLTF. The CDR3 DNA sequence: TGTGCCAGCAGTGTGGGAGTAAGCTCTGGGGCCAACGTCCTGACTTTC.